This entry lists 6 T cell receptor beta chains sequenced from one sample in a study of shared clonotypes between healthy human individuals. Naive CD8 cells lacked CD45RO, underwent positive selection for CCR7 and left out terminally differentiated effector memory CD45RA+ cells. Some clones are missing from TCRdb's copy, which holds only in-frame ones; the method was immunoSEQ multiplex PCR. The sample carries roughly 2.1 million clones, about 93% recorded once. What was sequenced was naive CD8+ T cells from PBMCs. The origin of the receptors is a man younger than 30 in good health. Some clones in this sample may be carry-over from other donors' samples.

This clone was found once. The V and J genes are TRBV7-9 and TRBJ1-1; a weak D match, TRBD1 (6 bases). The V gene lost 4 bases and the J gene lost 0 bases, with 12 bases spanning the gap. Per the germline V gene, CDR1 is SEHNR and CDR2 is FQNEAQ (reference sequence). This CDR3 comprises 15 residues. The DNA for the CDR3 is TGTGCCAGCAGCTCCAACTCAGGGGTGAACACTGAAGCTTTCTTT. This gives the protein CASSSNSGVNTEAFF.

The chain recombines TRBV2 with TRBJ2-3; D may be TRBD2 (6 bases). Trimming took off 3 bases at V and 0 bases at J, with 13 bases between the two ends. The CDR3 contains 16 residues. The germline V gene encodes CDR1 SNHLY and CDR2 FYNNEI. CDR3 bases: TGTGCCAGCAGTGATAATCTGGGACTGAGCACAGATACGCAGTATTTT. This sequence encodes CASSDNLGLSTDTQYF.

The V call is TRBV7-2, the J call TRBJ2-7; the D gene is possibly TRBD2 (5 bases). Between the trimmed V and J ends, which lost 5 bases and 2 bases, there was a span of 16 bases. The CDR3 consists of 15 residues. Germline CDR1 and CDR2: SGHTA and FQGNSA. The CDR3: CASSPLRAATYEQYF. In nucleotides, the CDR3 is TGTGCCAGCAGCCCCCTACGAGCGGCGACCTACGAGCAGTACTTC.

The chain joins TRBV27 to TRBJ2-1; possible D gene TRBD1, 6 bases. The CDR3 has 14 residues. Germline V CDR1 and CDR2: MNHEY, SMNVEV (reference sequence). The V and J ends lost 4 bases and 3 bases respectively, with 10 bases between them. In DNA, the CDR3 is TGTGCCAGCAGTTCCCCGGACAGCTACAATGAGCAGTTCTTC. It encodes CASSSPDSYNEQFF.

This chain joins TRBV2 and TRBJ1-3; 9 bases fit TRBD1. The germline gives CDR1 SNHLY, CDR2 FYNNEI. J lost 0 bases, V lost 6 bases, and 0 bases had no gene match. CDR3 size: 14 residues. CDR3 sequence (DNA): TGTGCCAGCAGGGACAGGGGCTCTGGAAACACCATATATTTT. Its translation: CASRDRGSGNTIYF. Filled out from reference TRBV2 and TRBJ1-3, the complete variable domain reads EPEVTQTPSHQVTQMGQEVILRCVPISNHLYFYWYRQILGQKVEFLVSFYNNEISEKSEIFDDQFSVERPDGSNFTLKIRSTKLEDSAMYFCASRDRGSGNTIYFGEGSWLTVV.

The CDR3 DNA reads as TGTGCCACCAGCAGAGATAGGTGGAGGGTTAATGAAAAACTGTTTTTT. Its translation is CATSRDRWRVNEKLFF. This chain links TRBV15 with TRBJ1-4; D gene ambiguous. This CDR3 is built from 16 residues. V was pared by 0 bases and J by 4 bases, with 12 bases between. Germline loops: CDR1 LNHNV, CDR2 YYDKDF (reference sequence).